Listed below are T cell receptor beta chains from one sample, sequenced in a study of blood T cell repertoires in COVID-19. Produced via immunoSEQ multiplex PCR; TCRdb's table is partial and in-frame only. This table has around 220,000 clones, more than 65% appearing once. The sample was peripheral blood. The receptor set was obtained from a middle-aged woman with active or convalescent COVID-19. Both conserved end residues are part of each CDR3. Each record gives: CDR3 protein, CDR3 DNA, clone size, V gene, J gene, D gene. D genes are given only for firm matches. The listing skips clone size in some rows; elsewhere it reads once, few, many or a size class.

cdr3_aa: CASSPTSGGARDNEQFF
cdr3_nt: TGTGCCAGCAGCCCGACTAGCGGGGGGGCCCGTGACAATGAGCAGTTCTTC
clone_size: -
v_call: TRBV11-3
j_call: TRBJ2-1
d_call: TRBD2

cdr3_aa: CASSPPMGQLDNEQFF
cdr3_nt: TGTGCCAGCTCACCACCAATGGGGCAGCTAGACAATGAGCAGTTCTTC
clone_size: -
v_call: TRBV18
j_call: TRBJ2-1
d_call: -

cdr3_aa: CAWRTTGGKNTEAFF
cdr3_nt: TGTGCCTGGAGAACGACAGGGGGTAAGAACACTGAAGCTTTCTTT
clone_size: -
v_call: TRBV30
j_call: TRBJ1-1
d_call: TRBD1

cdr3_aa: CASRMLRGSAGSTEAFF
cdr3_nt: TGTGCCAGCAGAATGCTGCGGGGGTCGGCGGGAAGCACTGAAGCTTTCTTT
clone_size: -
v_call: TRBV27
j_call: TRBJ1-1
d_call: -

cdr3_aa: CSAGQFTDTQYF
cdr3_nt: TGCAGCGCCGGACAGTTCACAGATACGCAGTATTTT
clone_size: -
v_call: TRBV29-1
j_call: TRBJ2-3
d_call: -

cdr3_aa: CASSQGQGVNYGYTF
cdr3_nt: TGTGCCAGCAGCCAAGGACAGGGGGTCAACTATGGCTACACCTTC
clone_size: -
v_call: TRBV7-8
j_call: TRBJ1-2
d_call: TRBD1

cdr3_aa: CASSEGTAQETQYF
cdr3_nt: TGCGCCAGCAGCGAGGGGACAGCGCAAGAGACCCAGTACTTC
clone_size: -
v_call: TRBV5-1
j_call: TRBJ2-5
d_call: TRBD1

cdr3_aa: CASSLEQNYGYTF
cdr3_nt: TGTGCCAGCAGCTTAGAACAGAATTATGGCTACACCTTC
clone_size: -
v_call: TRBV7-9
j_call: TRBJ1-2
d_call: -

cdr3_aa: CASSLNLGRGNQPQHF
cdr3_nt: TGTGCCAGCAGCTTAAATCTTGGCAGGGGGAATCAGCCCCAGCATTTT
clone_size: once
v_call: TRBV7-9
j_call: TRBJ1-5
d_call: TRBD1

cdr3_aa: CASSPKAQGGGYTF
cdr3_nt: TGTGCCAGCAGTCCTAAGGCCCAGGGAGGCGGCTACACCTTC
clone_size: once
v_call: TRBV3-1/TRBV3-2
j_call: TRBJ1-2
d_call: -

cdr3_aa: CASSFGGVSYNSPLHF
cdr3_nt: TGTGCCAGCAGTTTCGGGGGGGTGTCCTATAATTCACCCCTCCACTTT
clone_size: -
v_call: TRBV28
j_call: TRBJ1-6
d_call: -

cdr3_aa: CASSYEPNYGYTF
cdr3_nt: TGTGCCAGCAGTTACGAGCCAAACTATGGCTACACCTTC
clone_size: -
v_call: TRBV6-6
j_call: TRBJ1-2
d_call: -

cdr3_aa: CASSYPTRGSTDTQYF
cdr3_nt: TGTGCCAGCAGCTACCCGACCAGGGGCAGCACAGATACGCAGTATTTT
clone_size: -
v_call: TRBV7-9
j_call: TRBJ2-3
d_call: -

cdr3_aa: CSVVGQAEAFF
cdr3_nt: TGCAGCGTTGTGGGACAGGCTGAAGCTTTCTTT
clone_size: -
v_call: TRBV29-1
j_call: TRBJ1-1
d_call: TRBD1

cdr3_aa: CASSPGTSGSTDTQYF
cdr3_nt: TGTGCCAGCAGCCCCGGGACTAGCGGTAGCACAGATACGCAGTATTTT
clone_size: -
v_call: TRBV3-1/TRBV3-2
j_call: TRBJ2-3
d_call: TRBD2

cdr3_aa: CATSREPPMNTEAFF
cdr3_nt: TGTGCCACCAGCAGAGAACCCCCTATGAACACTGAAGCTTTCTTT
clone_size: -
v_call: TRBV15
j_call: TRBJ1-1
d_call: -

cdr3_aa: CASSPGTGRATNEKLFF
cdr3_nt: TGTGCCAGCAGCCCGGGGACAGGGCGGGCAACTAATGAAAAACTGTTTTTT
clone_size: few
v_call: TRBV7-9
j_call: TRBJ1-4
d_call: TRBD1

cdr3_aa: CASSLDENSPLHF
cdr3_nt: TGTGCCAGCAGCTTAGATGAGAATTCACCCCTCCACTTT
clone_size: -
v_call: TRBV11-2
j_call: TRBJ1-6
d_call: -

cdr3_aa: CASSQPGQGNEKLFF
cdr3_nt: TGCGCCAGCAGCCAGCCGGGACAGGGAAATGAAAAACTGTTTTTT
clone_size: -
v_call: TRBV5-1
j_call: TRBJ1-4
d_call: TRBD1

cdr3_aa: CASSLGLVYNEQFF
cdr3_nt: TGTGCCAGCTCTCTCGGACTAGTCTACAATGAGCAGTTCTTC
clone_size: few
v_call: TRBV27
j_call: TRBJ2-1
d_call: TRBD2

cdr3_aa: CASSTGTGWTGELFF
cdr3_nt: TGTGCCAGCAGTACAGGGACAGGGTGGACCGGGGAGCTGTTTTTT
clone_size: -
v_call: TRBV6-1
j_call: TRBJ2-2
d_call: TRBD1

cdr3_aa: CASSNSQVGNIQYF
cdr3_nt: TGTGCCAGCAGCAATTCCCAGGTGGGAAACATTCAGTACTTC
clone_size: once
v_call: TRBV28
j_call: TRBJ2-4
d_call: -

cdr3_aa: CATDHRGTAYEQYF
cdr3_nt: TGTGCCACCGACCACAGGGGAACGGCCTACGAGCAGTACTTC
clone_size: -
v_call: TRBV24-1
j_call: TRBJ2-7
d_call: TRBD1

cdr3_aa: CASSLTSGSPLHF
cdr3_nt: TGCGCCAGCAGCTTGACAAGCGGTTCACCCCTCCACTTT
clone_size: -
v_call: TRBV10-1
j_call: TRBJ1-6
d_call: -

cdr3_aa: CASSPYRLAGSTDTQYF
cdr3_nt: TGTGCCAGCTCACCTTACCGACTAGCGGGAAGCACAGATACGCAGTATTTT
clone_size: -
v_call: TRBV18
j_call: TRBJ2-3
d_call: TRBD2

cdr3_aa: CASSLGSYEQYF
cdr3_nt: TGTGCCAGCAGTTTGGGCTCTTACGAGCAGTACTTC
clone_size: -
v_call: TRBV12-3/TRBV12-4
j_call: TRBJ2-7
d_call: -

cdr3_aa: CASSPGRPSYTF
cdr3_nt: TGTGCCAGCAGTCCAGGGCGGCCCAGCTACACCTTC
clone_size: few
v_call: TRBV12-3/TRBV12-4
j_call: TRBJ1-2
d_call: -

cdr3_aa: CASSLFQGANTGELFF
cdr3_nt: TGTGCCAGCAGCTTGTTTCAGGGGGCGAACACCGGGGAGCTGTTTTTT
clone_size: -
v_call: TRBV5-5
j_call: TRBJ2-2
d_call: TRBD1

cdr3_aa: CASSLSRAGSTDTQYF
cdr3_nt: TGTGCCAGCAGTTTAAGTCGAGCGGGGAGCACAGATACGCAGTATTTT
clone_size: many
v_call: TRBV28
j_call: TRBJ2-3
d_call: TRBD2

cdr3_aa: CASSPSGGASTQYF
cdr3_nt: TGTGCCAGCAGTCCTAGCGGGGGGGCTAGTACGCAGTATTTT
clone_size: -
v_call: TRBV27
j_call: TRBJ2-3
d_call: TRBD2

cdr3_aa: CASNVEANTEAFF
cdr3_nt: TGTGCCAGCAACGTAGAGGCGAACACTGAAGCTTTCTTT
clone_size: -
v_call: TRBV2
j_call: TRBJ1-1
d_call: -

cdr3_aa: CASSAQGSRYQETQYF
cdr3_nt: TGTGCCAGCAGTGCCCAGGGGTCACGGTACCAAGAGACCCAGTACTTC
clone_size: -
v_call: TRBV2
j_call: TRBJ2-5
d_call: -

cdr3_aa: CASSESQGSTDTQYF
cdr3_nt: TGTGCCAGTAGTGAGTCTCAGGGAAGCACAGATACGCAGTATTTT
clone_size: once
v_call: TRBV19
j_call: TRBJ2-3
d_call: -

cdr3_aa: CASSKQYGYTF
cdr3_nt: TGTGCCAGCAGTAAACAGTATGGCTACACCTTC
clone_size: -
v_call: TRBV12-3/TRBV12-4
j_call: TRBJ1-2
d_call: -

cdr3_aa: CASSQGGSNNEQFF
cdr3_nt: TGTGCCAGCAGCCAAGGAGGGTCTAACAATGAGCAGTTCTTC
clone_size: -
v_call: TRBV3-1/TRBV3-2
j_call: TRBJ2-1
d_call: -

cdr3_aa: CASSQPERGAFF
cdr3_nt: TGTGCCAGCAGCCAGCCCGAACGAGGGGCTTTCTTT
clone_size: -
v_call: TRBV3-1/TRBV3-2
j_call: TRBJ1-1
d_call: -

cdr3_aa: CASSTGQLPNYGYTF
cdr3_nt: TGTGCCAGCAGTACTGGACAGCTTCCTAACTATGGCTACACCTTC
clone_size: -
v_call: TRBV6-5
j_call: TRBJ1-2
d_call: -

cdr3_aa: CASRPGQHYGYTF
cdr3_nt: TGTGCCAGCAGGCCGGGACAACACTATGGCTACACCTTC
clone_size: -
v_call: TRBV28
j_call: TRBJ1-2
d_call: -

cdr3_aa: CASTSPWARSFEGQPQHF
cdr3_nt: TGTGCCAGCACTAGCCCTTGGGCCAGGTCCTTTGAGGGTCAGCCCCAGCATTTT
clone_size: -
v_call: TRBV28
j_call: TRBJ1-5
d_call: -

cdr3_aa: CASTRTGRTDTQYF
cdr3_nt: TGTGCCAGCACACGGACAGGCCGCACAGATACGCAGTATTTT
clone_size: -
v_call: TRBV6-5
j_call: TRBJ2-3
d_call: TRBD1

cdr3_aa: CASSPGSVRDGYTF
cdr3_nt: TGTGCCAGCTCACCAGGCAGTGTGAGGGATGGCTACACCTTC
clone_size: -
v_call: TRBV18
j_call: TRBJ1-2
d_call: -

cdr3_aa: CASSSEIPGLNTEAFF
cdr3_nt: TGTGCCAGCTCATCAGAAATCCCGGGACTAAACACTGAAGCTTTCTTT
clone_size: -
v_call: TRBV18
j_call: TRBJ1-1
d_call: -

cdr3_aa: CASSRDRVNTGELFF
cdr3_nt: TGTGCTAGCAGCCGGGACAGGGTGAACACCGGGGAGCTGTTTTTT
clone_size: -
v_call: TRBV7-7
j_call: TRBJ2-2
d_call: TRBD1

cdr3_aa: CASKGHVYNSPLHF
cdr3_nt: TGTGCCAGTAAGGGACACGTCTATAATTCACCCCTCCACTTT
clone_size: few
v_call: TRBV19
j_call: TRBJ1-6
d_call: -

cdr3_aa: CAISVRDRYNEQFF
cdr3_nt: TGTGCCATCAGTGTACGGGACAGATACAATGAGCAGTTCTTC
clone_size: -
v_call: TRBV10-3
j_call: TRBJ2-1
d_call: TRBD1

cdr3_aa: CSVDEGAINGYTF
cdr3_nt: TGCAGCGTTGACGAGGGGGCGATAAATGGCTACACCTTC
clone_size: -
v_call: TRBV29-1
j_call: TRBJ1-2
d_call: TRBD1